The 2 T cell receptor beta chains listed next were all sequenced from one sample in a study of early stage breast cancer tumors. The table came from immunoSEQ multiplex PCR; TCRdb's copy has only in-frame clones and leaves some out. Of around 3,300 clones listed, around 60% were seen once; the top ten hold roughly 15%. Input material: breast tumor tissue. The receptors derive from a person aged 40 to 50 with breast cancer.

The chain couples TRBV5-6 to TRBJ2-1; the match to TRBD2 covers 12 bases. From germline, CDR1 is SGHDT and CDR2 YYEEEE. The V gene end was trimmed by 0 bases and the J gene end by 3 bases; junction bases not matched to a gene: 7. The CDR3 runs 18 residues. The CDR3 spells CASSLGLAGVISYNEQFF. CDR3 sequence (DNA): TGTGCCAGCAGCTTGGGACTAGCGGGAGTGATAAGCTACAATGAGCAGTTCTTC.

V usage is TRBV28 and J usage is TRBJ2-7; D is perhaps TRBD1 (5 bases). The CDR3 runs 14 residues. Germline CDR1 is MDHEN and CDR2 is SYDVKM. Trimming took off 5 bases at V and 2 bases at J, with 13 bases between the two ends. The DNA of the CDR3 is TGTGCCAGCAGTCCGACAGACTGGGCCTACGAGCAGTACTTC. It encodes CASSPTDWAYEQYF.